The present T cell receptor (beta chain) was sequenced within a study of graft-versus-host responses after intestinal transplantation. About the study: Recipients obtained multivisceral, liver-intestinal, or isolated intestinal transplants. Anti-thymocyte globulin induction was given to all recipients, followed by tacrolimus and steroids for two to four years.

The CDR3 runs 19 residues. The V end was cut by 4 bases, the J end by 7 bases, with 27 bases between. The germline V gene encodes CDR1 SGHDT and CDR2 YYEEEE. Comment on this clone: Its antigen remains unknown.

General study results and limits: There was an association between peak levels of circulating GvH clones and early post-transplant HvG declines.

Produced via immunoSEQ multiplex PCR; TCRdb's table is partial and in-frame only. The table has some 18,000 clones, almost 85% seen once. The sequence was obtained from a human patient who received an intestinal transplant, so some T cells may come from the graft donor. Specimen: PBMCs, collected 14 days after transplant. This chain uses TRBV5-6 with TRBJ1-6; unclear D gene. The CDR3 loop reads CASSATGIGTVIGNSPLHF. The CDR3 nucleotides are TGTGCCAGCAGCGCAACCGGGATAGGTACAGTCATCGGGAATTCACCCCTCCACTTT. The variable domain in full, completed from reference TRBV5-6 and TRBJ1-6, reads DAGVTQSPTHLIKTRGQQVTLRCSPKSGHDTVSWYQQALGQGPQFIFQYYEEEERQRGNFPDRFSGHQFPNYSSELNVNALLLGDSALYLCASSATGIGTVIGNSPLHFGNGTRLTVT.